This T cell receptor beta chain is drawn from a study of OX40 agonist ivuxolimab in advanced cancers. TCRdb keeps only in-frame clones here, not all; method: immunoSEQ multiplex PCR. The data contain about 120,000 clones, around 89% of them singletons. The CDR3 spans 10 residues. Germline values: CDR1 SGHTA, CDR2 FQGNSA. Deletions cut 11 bases from V and 4 bases from J, with 8 bases between. The sample in question was CD4+ or CD8+ T cells sorted from blood, obtained in a trial of the OX40 agonist ivuxolimab. The chain links TRBV7-2 to TRBJ1-2; D remains unclear. This receptor was obtained from an adult with an advanced solid tumor such as melanoma, head and neck, liver or kidney cancer. CDR3 protein: CALGGYGYTF. The CDR3 region has the DNA TGTGCCTTAGGAGGCTATGGCTACACCTTC.